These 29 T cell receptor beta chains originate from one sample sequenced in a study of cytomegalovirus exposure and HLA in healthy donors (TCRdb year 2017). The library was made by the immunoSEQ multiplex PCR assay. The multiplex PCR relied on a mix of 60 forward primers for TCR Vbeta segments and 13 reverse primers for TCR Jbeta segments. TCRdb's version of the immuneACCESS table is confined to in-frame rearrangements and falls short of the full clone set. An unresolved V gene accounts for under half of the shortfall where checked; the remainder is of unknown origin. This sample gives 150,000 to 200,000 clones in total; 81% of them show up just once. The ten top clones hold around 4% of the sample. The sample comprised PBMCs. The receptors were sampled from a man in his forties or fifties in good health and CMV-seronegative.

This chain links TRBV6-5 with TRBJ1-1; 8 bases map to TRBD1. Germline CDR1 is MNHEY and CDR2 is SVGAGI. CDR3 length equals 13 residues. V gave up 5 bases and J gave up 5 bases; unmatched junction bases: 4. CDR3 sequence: CASSQGAVTEAFF. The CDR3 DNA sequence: TGTGCCAGCAGTCAGGGGGCTGTTACTGAAGCTTTCTTT.

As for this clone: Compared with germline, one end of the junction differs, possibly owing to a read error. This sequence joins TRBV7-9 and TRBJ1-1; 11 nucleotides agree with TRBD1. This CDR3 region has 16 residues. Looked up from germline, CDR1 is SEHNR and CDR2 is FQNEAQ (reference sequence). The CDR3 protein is CSSTRTGGIWGTEAFF. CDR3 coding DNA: TGTTCCAGCACTCGGACAGGGGGCATTTGGGGCACTGAAGCTTTCTTT.

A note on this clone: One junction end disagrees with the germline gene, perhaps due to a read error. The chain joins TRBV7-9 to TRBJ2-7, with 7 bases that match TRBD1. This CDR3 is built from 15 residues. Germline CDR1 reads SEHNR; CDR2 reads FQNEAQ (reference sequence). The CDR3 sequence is CSSSLDWGQSYEQYF. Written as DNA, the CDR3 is TGTTCCAGCAGCTTAGACTGGGGACAGTCCTACGAGCAGTACTTC.

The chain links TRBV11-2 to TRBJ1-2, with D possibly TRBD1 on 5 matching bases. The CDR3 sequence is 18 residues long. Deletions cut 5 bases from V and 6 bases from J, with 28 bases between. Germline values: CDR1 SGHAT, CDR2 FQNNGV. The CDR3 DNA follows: TGTGCCAGCAGCGGGGGGGGTGGAGCGAAGGGATCGTGGGATGGCTACACCTTC. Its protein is CASSGGGGAKGSWDGYTF. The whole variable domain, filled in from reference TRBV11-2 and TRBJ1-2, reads EAGVAQSPRYKIIEKRQSVAFWCNPISGHATLYWYQQILGQGPKLLIQFQNNGVVDDSQLPKDRFSAERLKGVDSTLKIQPAKLEDSAVYLCASSGGGGAKGSWDGYTFGSGTRLTVV.

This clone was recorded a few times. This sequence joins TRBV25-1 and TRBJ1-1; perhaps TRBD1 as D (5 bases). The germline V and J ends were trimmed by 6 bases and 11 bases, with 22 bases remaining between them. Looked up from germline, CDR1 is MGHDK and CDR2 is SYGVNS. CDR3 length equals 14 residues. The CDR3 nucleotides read TGTGCCAGCAGGGTAAGCGGAGGGGACTGGAAGGCTTTCTTT. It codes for CASRVSGGDWKAFF. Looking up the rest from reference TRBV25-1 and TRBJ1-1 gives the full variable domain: EADIYQTPRYLVIGTGKKITLECSQTMGHDKMYWYQQDPGMELHLIHYSYGVNSTEKGDLSSESTVSRIRTEHFPLTLESARPSHTSQYLCASRVSGGDWKAFFGQGTRLTVV.

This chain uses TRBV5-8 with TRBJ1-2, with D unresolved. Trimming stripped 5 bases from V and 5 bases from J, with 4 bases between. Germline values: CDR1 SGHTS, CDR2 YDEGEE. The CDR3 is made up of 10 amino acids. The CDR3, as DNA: TGTGCCAGCAGATTATATGGCTACACCTTC. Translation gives CASRLYGYTF.

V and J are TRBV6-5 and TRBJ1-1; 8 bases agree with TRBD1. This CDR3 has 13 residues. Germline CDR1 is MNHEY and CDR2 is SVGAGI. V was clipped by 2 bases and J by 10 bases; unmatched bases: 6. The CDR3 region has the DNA TGTGCCAGCAGTTACCCCGGGACAGGCGCAGCTTTCTTT. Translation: CASSYPGTGAAFF.

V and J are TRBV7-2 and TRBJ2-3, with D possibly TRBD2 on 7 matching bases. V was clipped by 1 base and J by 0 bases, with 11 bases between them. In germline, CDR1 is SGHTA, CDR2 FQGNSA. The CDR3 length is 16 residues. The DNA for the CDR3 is TGTGCCAGCAGCTTAGTGGCGGGGGCCAGCACAGATACGCAGTATTTT. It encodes CASSLVAGASTDTQYF.

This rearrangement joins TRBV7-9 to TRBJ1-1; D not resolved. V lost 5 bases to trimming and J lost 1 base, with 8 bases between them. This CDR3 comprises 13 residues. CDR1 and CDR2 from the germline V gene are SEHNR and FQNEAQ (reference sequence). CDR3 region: CASSQVQNTEAFF. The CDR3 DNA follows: TGTGCCAGCAGCCAGGTCCAGAACACTGAAGCTTTCTTT. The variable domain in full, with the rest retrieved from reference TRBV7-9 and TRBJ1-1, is DTGVSQNPRHKITKRGQNVTFRCDPISEHNRLYWYRQTLGQGPEFLTYFQNEAQLEKSRLLSDRFSAERPKGSFSTLEIQRTEQGDSAMYLCASSQVQNTEAFFGQGTRLTVV.

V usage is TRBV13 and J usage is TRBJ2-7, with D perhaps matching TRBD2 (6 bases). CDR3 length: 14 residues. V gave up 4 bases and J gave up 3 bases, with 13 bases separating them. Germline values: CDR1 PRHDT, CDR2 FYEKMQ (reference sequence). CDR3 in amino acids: CASSSRLDHYEQYF. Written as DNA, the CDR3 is TGTGCCAGCAGCTCCCGACTAGATCACTACGAGCAGTACTTC.

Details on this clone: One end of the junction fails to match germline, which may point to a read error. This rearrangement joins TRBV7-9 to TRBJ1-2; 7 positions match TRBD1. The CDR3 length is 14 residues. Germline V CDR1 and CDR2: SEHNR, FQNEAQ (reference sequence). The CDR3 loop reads CSSSLEVGGGGYTF. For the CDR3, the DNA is TGTTCCAGCAGCTTAGAAGTAGGGGGCGGTGGCTACACCTTC.

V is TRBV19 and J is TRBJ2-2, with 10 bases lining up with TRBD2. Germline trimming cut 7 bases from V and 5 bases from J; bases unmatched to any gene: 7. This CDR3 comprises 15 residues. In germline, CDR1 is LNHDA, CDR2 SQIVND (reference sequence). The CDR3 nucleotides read TGTGCCAGTACCCGGGTAGCGGGGGGTACCGGGGAGCTGTTTTTT. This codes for CASTRVAGGTGELFF.

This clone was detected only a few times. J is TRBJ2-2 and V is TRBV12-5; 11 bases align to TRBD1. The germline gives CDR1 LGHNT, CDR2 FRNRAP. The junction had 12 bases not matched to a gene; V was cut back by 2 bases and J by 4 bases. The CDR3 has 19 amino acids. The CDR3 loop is CASGLPRDRGFSGTGELFF. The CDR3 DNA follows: TGTGCTAGTGGTTTGCCCCGGGACAGGGGGTTTAGTGGCACCGGGGAGCTGTTTTTT.

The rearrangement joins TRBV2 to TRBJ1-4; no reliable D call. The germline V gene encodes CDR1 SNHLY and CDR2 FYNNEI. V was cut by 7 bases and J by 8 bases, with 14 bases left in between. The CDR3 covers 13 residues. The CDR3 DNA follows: TGTGCCAGCACGCGGTCTGCAAAGGAAAAACTGTTTTTT. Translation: CASTRSAKEKLFF.

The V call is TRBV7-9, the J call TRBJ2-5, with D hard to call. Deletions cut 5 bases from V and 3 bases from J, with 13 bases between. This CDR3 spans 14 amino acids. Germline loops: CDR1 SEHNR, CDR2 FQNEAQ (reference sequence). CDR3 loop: CASSLGAWEETQYF. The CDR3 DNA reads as TGTGCCAGCAGCCTAGGAGCGTGGGAAGAGACCCAGTACTTC.

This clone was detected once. In DNA form, the CDR3 reads TGCGCCAGCAGCCCCCGGGTCGGTGAGACCCAGTACTTC. It is translated as CASSPRVGETQYF. The chain uses TRBV5-1 and TRBJ2-5; no reliable D call. From germline, CDR1 is SGHRS and CDR2 YFSETQ. Trimming shortened V by 4 bases and J by 5 bases, and 12 bases separated the two germline ends. CDR3 length: 13 amino acids.

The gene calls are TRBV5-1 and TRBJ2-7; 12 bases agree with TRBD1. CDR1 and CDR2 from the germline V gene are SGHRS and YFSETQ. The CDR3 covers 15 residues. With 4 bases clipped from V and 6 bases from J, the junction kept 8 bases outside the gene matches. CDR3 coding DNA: TGCGCCAGCAGCGCCGGGACAGGGGGCTGGTCCGAGCAGTACTTC. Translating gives CASSAGTGGWSEQYF.

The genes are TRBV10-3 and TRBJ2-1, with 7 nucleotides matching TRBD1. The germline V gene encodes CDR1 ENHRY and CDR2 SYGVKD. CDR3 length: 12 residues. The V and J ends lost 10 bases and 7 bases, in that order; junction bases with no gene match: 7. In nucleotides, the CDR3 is TGTGCCACGAGACAGGGTGGGAATGAGCAGTTCTTC. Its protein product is CATRQGGNEQFF.

The CDR3 region has the DNA TGTGCCAGCAGTTACATCCAGGCAGGGGGCTATGGCTACACCTTC. Protein sequence: CASSYIQAGGYGYTF. V gene TRBV6-6 combines with J gene TRBJ1-2, with 7 bases aligning to TRBD1. Per the germline V gene, CDR1 is MNHNY and CDR2 is SVGAGI (reference sequence). Trimming at V came to 2 bases and at J to 4 bases, leaving 7 bases not matched to a gene. The CDR3 runs to 15 residues.

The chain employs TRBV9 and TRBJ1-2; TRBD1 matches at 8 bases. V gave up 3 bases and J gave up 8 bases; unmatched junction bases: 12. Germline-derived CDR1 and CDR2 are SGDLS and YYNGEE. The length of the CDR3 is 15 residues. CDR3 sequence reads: CASSADRGMSRGYTF. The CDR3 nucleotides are TGTGCCAGCAGCGCTGACAGGGGAATGTCGAGAGGCTACACCTTC.

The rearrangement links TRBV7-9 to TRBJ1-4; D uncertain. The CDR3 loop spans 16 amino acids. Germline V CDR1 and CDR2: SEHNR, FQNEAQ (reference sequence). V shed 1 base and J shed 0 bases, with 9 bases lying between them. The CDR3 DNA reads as TGTGCCAGCAGCTTAGGGGCTACGGCAACTAATGAAAAACTGTTTTTT. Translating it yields CASSLGATATNEKLFF.

The DNA of the CDR3 is TGCGCCAGCAGCCCGGTCGCAGGAGACGGGAGGTCACCCCTCCACTTT. This sequence encodes CASSPVAGDGRSPLHF. The rearrangement uses TRBV5-1 and TRBJ1-6; D call uncertain. CDR1 and CDR2 from the germline V gene are SGHRS and YFSETQ. The V end lost 4 bases, the J end lost 10 bases, and 21 bases lay between the germline ends. The CDR3 covers 16 residues.

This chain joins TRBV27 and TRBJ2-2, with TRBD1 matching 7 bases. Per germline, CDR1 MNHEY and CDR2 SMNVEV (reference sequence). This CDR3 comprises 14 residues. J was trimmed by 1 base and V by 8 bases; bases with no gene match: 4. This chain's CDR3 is CASSHRGNTGELFF. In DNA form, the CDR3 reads TGTGCCAGCTCACACAGGGGGAACACCGGGGAGCTGTTTTTT.

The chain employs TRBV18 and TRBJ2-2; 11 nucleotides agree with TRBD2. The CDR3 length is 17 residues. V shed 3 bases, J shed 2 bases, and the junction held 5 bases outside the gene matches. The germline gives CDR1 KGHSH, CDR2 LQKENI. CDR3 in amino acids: CASSPLAGGPNTGELFF. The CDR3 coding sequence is TGTGCCAGCTCACCCCTAGCGGGGGGCCCCAACACCGGGGAGCTGTTTTTT.

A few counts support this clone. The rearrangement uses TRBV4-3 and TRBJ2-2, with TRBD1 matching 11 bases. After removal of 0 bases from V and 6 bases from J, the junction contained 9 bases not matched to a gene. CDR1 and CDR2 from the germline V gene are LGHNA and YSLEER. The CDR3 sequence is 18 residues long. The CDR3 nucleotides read TGCGCCAGCAGCCAAGAAGGGCTGGACAGGGGGCGGTCCGGGGAGCTGTTTTTT. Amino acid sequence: CASSQEGLDRGRSGELFF.

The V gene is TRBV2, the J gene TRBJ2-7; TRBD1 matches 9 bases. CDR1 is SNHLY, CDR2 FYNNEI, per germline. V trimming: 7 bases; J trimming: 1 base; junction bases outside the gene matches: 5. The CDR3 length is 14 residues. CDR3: CASKGQGRSYEQYF. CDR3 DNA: TGTGCCAGCAAGGGACAGGGTAGGTCCTACGAGCAGTACTTC.

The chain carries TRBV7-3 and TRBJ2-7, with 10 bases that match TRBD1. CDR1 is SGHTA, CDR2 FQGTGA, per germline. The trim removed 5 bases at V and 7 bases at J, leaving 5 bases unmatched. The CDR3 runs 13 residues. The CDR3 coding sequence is TGTGCCAGCAGCAAGACAGGGGGCGGTGAGCAGTACTTC. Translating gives CASSKTGGGEQYF. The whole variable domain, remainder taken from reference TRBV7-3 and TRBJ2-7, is GAGVSQTPSNKVTEKGKYVELRCDPISGHTALYWYRQSLGQGPEFLIYFQGTGAADDSGLPNDRFFAVRPEGSVSTLKIQRTERGDSAVYLCASSKTGGGEQYFGPGTRLTVT.

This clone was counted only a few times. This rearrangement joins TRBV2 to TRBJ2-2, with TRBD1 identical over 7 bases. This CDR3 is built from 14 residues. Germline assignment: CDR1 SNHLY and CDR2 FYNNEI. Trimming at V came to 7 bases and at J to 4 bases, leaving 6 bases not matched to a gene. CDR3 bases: TGTGCCAGCAACAAGGGGGCCTCCACCGGGGAGCTGTTTTTT. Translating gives CASNKGASTGELFF.

DNA of the CDR3: TGTGCCAGCAAGGGGGGGGGACCGATAAACTACAATGAGCAGTTCTTC. This gives the protein CASKGGGPINYNEQFF. The chain couples TRBV7-8 to TRBJ2-1, with a possible D match to TRBD2 (7 bases). Trimming took 7 bases from V and 3 from J, leaving 19 bases between them. CDR1 and CDR2 from the germline V gene are SGHVS and FQNEAQ. This CDR3 has 16 amino acids.